The entry below gives a single T cell receptor beta chain sequence along with its context. The entry originates in a study of technical replicates of blood from a handful of donors. The repertoire was sequenced with immunoSEQ multiplex PCR; TCRdb's copy has only in-frame clones and lacks some. The sample holds tens of thousands of clones, about 88% seen once. The receptor's source is a human donor in good health. The material sequenced was T cells isolated from PBMCs.

The CDR3 bases are TGTGCCAGCAGCGTGGGGACTAGGTCAGACTCCTACGAGCAGTACTTC. Translated, it gives CASSVGTRSDSYEQYF. This chain joins TRBV9 and TRBJ2-7; 8 bases are a match to TRBD2. CDR1 is SGDLS, CDR2 YYNGEE, per germline. The length of the CDR3 is 16 residues. Trimming removed 2 bases from V and 0 bases from J; junction bases left unmatched: 7.